The entry below describes one T cell receptor (beta chain). The antigen is unknown. This record belongs to a study of CD8 T cells in ankylosing spondylitis. General study points: A TCR beta motif of under ten highly homologous variants appeared characteristic of ankylosing spondylitis blood. Reports say disease-linked clones showed up significantly more in matched ankylosing spondylitis synovial fluid.

The authors made TCR beta libraries by quantitative 5'-RACE with molecular barcodes. TCRdb re-derived calls from the 5' RACE reads in MiXCR, one entry per CDR3 protein. This sample has about 700,000 distinct CDR3 sequences, with 19% found just once. This CDR3 contains 15 residues. Unmatched junction bases numbered 6, after V lost 6 bases and J lost 3 bases. Germline V lookup: CDR1 LNHNV, CDR2 YYDKDF (reference sequence). The receptor was isolated from a male donor with ankylosing spondylitis. The sequenced material came from blood, either unsorted or a sorted T cell fraction (not recorded which). The rearrangement uses TRBV15 and TRBJ1-4; 8 positions match TRBD1. In DNA form, the CDR3 reads TGTGCCACCAGAAGTCAGGGGGCGGCTAATGAAAAACTGTTTTTT. Protein product: CATRSQGAANEKLFF.